Reported below is one T cell receptor (beta chain). The record originates from a study of control samples from healthy donors and cancer patients. Only in-frame clones appear in the TCRdb table, and some are missing; sequencing was by immunoSEQ multiplex PCR. The data show approximately 82,000 clones, 87% seen once. Unmatched junction bases numbered 5, after V lost 5 bases and J lost 3 bases. The CDR3 contains 13 residues. CDR1 and CDR2 (germline): GTSNPN, SVGIG (reference sequence). J is TRBJ2-7 and V is TRBV30; TRBD1 agrees at 9 bases. This sequence was found in a man aged 45-60 years in good health. Source material: blood. CDR3 sequence: CAWGTGRGYEQYF. The CDR3 DNA reads TGTGCCTGGGGGACAGGGAGGGGCTACGAGCAGTACTTC. Full variable domain (missing parts from reference TRBV30 and TRBJ2-7): SQTIHQWPATLVQPVGSPLSLECTVEGTSNPNLYWYRQAAGRGLQLLFYSVGIGQISSEVPQNLSASRPQDRQFILSSKKLLLSDSGFYLCAWGTGRGYEQYFGPGTRLTVT.